Listed below are T cell receptor beta chains from one sample, sequenced in a study of blood T cell repertoires in COVID-19. Repertoires were generated with immunoSEQ multiplex PCR, while TCRdb's copy carries only in-frame clones and drops some. The profile covers around 20,000 clones, with about 90% appearing a single time and 3.5% to 5% taken by the ten largest. Sequenced input: peripheral blood. The receptors originated from a human donor in a cohort sampled during active COVID-19. Each CDR3 is given with its conserved first and last residue. Each record gives: V gene, CDR3 length, clone size, D gene, J gene, CDR3 DNA, CDR3 protein. The D gene is left open where the match is weak. The size field is filled for only some rows; it gives once, few, many or a size class.

TRBV6-2/TRBV6-3	15	few	-	TRBJ2-6	TGTGCCAGCAGCTTAGAAGACTCTGGGGCCAACGTCCTGACTTTC	CASSLEDSGANVLTF
TRBV6-1	15	-	-	TRBJ1-2	TGTGCCAGCAGTGAAGCGGAGGCGGCTAATGCTGGCTACACCTTC	CASSEAEAANAGYTF
TRBV14	14	-	-	TRBJ2-3	TGTGCCAGCAGCCAAGTCCCGCCGGGGAATACGCAGTATTTT	CASSQVPPGNTQYF
TRBV28	14	-	-	TRBJ1-4	TGTGCCAGCAGTTTTTTCGCAACTAATGAAAAACTGTTTTTT	CASSFFATNEKLFF
TRBV24-1	19	-	-	TRBJ2-3	TGTGCCACCAGTGACCCCAAAACGAGACTCTTGGTCGGGACAGATACGCAGTATTTT	CATSDPKTRLLVGTDTQYF
TRBV28	14	-	TRBD2	TRBJ2-5	TGTGCCAGCTTTGCTAGCGGGAGAAGGGAGACCCAGTACTTC	CASFASGRRETQYF
TRBV13	14	-	-	TRBJ1-1	TGTGCCAGCAGCATACAGGGTAAAGGCACTGAAGCTTTCTTT	CASSIQGKGTEAFF
TRBV10-2	14	-	-	TRBJ2-1	TGCGCCAGCGGGGGCGGGGGTTCCTACAATGAGCAGTTCTTC	CASGGGGSYNEQFF
TRBV7-2	16	-	-	TRBJ2-1	TGTGCCAGCAGCTCTTTTGGCCCCGGGTCCTACAATGAGCAGTTCTTC	CASSSFGPGSYNEQFF
TRBV19	16	-	TRBD2	TRBJ2-7	TGTGCCAGTAGTAGCGGGGGGCGATTGGACTCCTACGAGCAGTACTTC	CASSSGGRLDSYEQYF
TRBV14	14	-	TRBD2	TRBJ2-5	TGTGCCAGCAGCCCAACGGGACTAGAAGAGACCCAGTACTTC	CASSPTGLEETQYF
TRBV7-2	13	once	-	TRBJ2-2	TGTGCCAGCAGCTTAGGCCGACAGGCAGAGCTGTTTTTT	CASSLGRQAELFF
TRBV2	11	-	-	TRBJ2-7	TGTGCCAGCAGTGGCGTATACGAGCAGTACTTC	CASSGVYEQYF
TRBV10-3	16	once	TRBD2	TRBJ2-5	TGTGCCATCAGTGACTCGGGACTAGCGGGGGGAGAGACCCAGTACTTC	CAISDSGLAGGETQYF
TRBV2	19	-	-	TRBJ1-1	TGTGCCAGCAGTGATACCGGGACTTCGAACTTAATGTGGAACACTGAAGCTTTCTTT	CASSDTGTSNLMWNTEAFF
TRBV29-1	14	few	-	TRBJ1-1	TGCAGCGTTACAAAGAGCACAGCTTACACTGAAGCTTTCTTT	CSVTKSTAYTEAFF
TRBV19	15	-	TRBD2	TRBJ2-1	TGTGCCAGTAGTAGTCGGCTAGCGGGGGTAAATGAGCAGTTCTTC	CASSSRLAGVNEQFF
TRBV4-2	16	-	TRBD2	TRBJ2-2	TGTGCCAGCAGCCAAGTGGGGACTAGCCGAACCGGGGAGCTGTTTTTT	CASSQVGTSRTGELFF
TRBV27	12	-	TRBD1	TRBJ1-1	TGTGCCAGCAGTTTTGGACAGGGGCGGGCTTTCTTT	CASSFGQGRAFF
TRBV5-6	16	-	TRBD2	TRBJ2-3	TGTGCCAGCTGCCGCTCGAAGCGGGGGGGCACAGATACGCAGTATTTT	CASCRSKRGGTDTQYF
TRBV4-1	14	-	-	TRBJ2-2	TGCGCCAGCAGCCCGGGACAGAACACCGGGGAGCTGTTTTTT	CASSPGQNTGELFF
TRBV11-2	17	-	-	TRBJ1-6	TGTGCCAGCAGCTATACAGGGAAGAGCTCCTATAATTCACCCCTCCACTTT	CASSYTGKSSYNSPLHF
TRBV6-2/TRBV6-3	14	-	TRBD2	TRBJ2-4	TGTGCCAGCAGTTACGGACTAGCGGGAGGTGTGAGGTACTTC	CASSYGLAGGVRYF
TRBV5-1	14	-	-	TRBJ1-1	TGCGCCAGCAGCTTGGGGGGCAAGGGCACTGAAGCTTTCTTT	CASSLGGKGTEAFF
TRBV5-4	17	once	TRBD1	TRBJ1-2	TGTGCCAGCAGCCCTTCGGGGCAGGGGGCGTATTTGAAGAGCTACACCTTC	CASSPSGQGAYLKSYTF
TRBV7-9	15	-	TRBD1	TRBJ1-5	TGTGCCAGCAGTCGTCAGGGGGATGGCAATCAGCCCCAGCATTTT	CASSRQGDGNQPQHF
TRBV5-4	18	-	TRBD1	TRBJ2-3	TGTGCCAGCAGTTCTTTGATCCGGACAGGGGGCTTCACAGATACGCAGTATTTT	CASSSLIRTGGFTDTQYF
TRBV6-5	13	-	-	TRBJ1-2	TGTGCCAGCAGTTCACAGGTTAACTATGGCTACACCTTC	CASSSQVNYGYTF
TRBV19	14	-	-	TRBJ2-7	TGTGCCAGCAGCGGGCAGGGGGAAGTACTCGAGCAGTACTTC	CASSGQGEVLEQYF
TRBV5-1	16	-	TRBD1	TRBJ2-3	TGCGCCAGCAGCTCTGGACAGGTTGGGTCAACAGATACGCAGTATTTT	CASSSGQVGSTDTQYF
TRBV7-6	17	-	TRBD2	TRBJ2-1	TGTGCCAGCAGCTTAGAATTAACCAGCGGGAGGGCCAATGAGCAGTTCTTC	CASSLELTSGRANEQFF
TRBV24-1	15	-	-	TRBJ2-2	TGTGCCACCAGTGACCTCACTCTAGCCACCGGGGAGCTGTTTTTT	CATSDLTLATGELFF
TRBV5-1	15	-	-	TRBJ2-5	TGCGCCAGCAGCTTGGCCGAAAGCGGCGCAGAGACCCAGTACTTC	CASSLAESGAETQYF
TRBV7-6	15	-	TRBD2	TRBJ2-3	TGTGCCAGCAGCTTGACTAGCGGGACCACAGATACGCAGTATTTT	CASSLTSGTTDTQYF
TRBV14	16	-	TRBD1	TRBJ2-3	TGTGCCAGCAGTGGACCCGGGACAGCTATCACAGATACGCAGTATTTT	CASSGPGTAITDTQYF
TRBV30	17	-	TRBD1	TRBJ1-2	TGTGCCTGGAGTGTCCGGAGCTGGGACAGGGTCAGATATGGCTACACCTTC	CAWSVRSWDRVRYGYTF
TRBV5-1	14	-	-	TRBJ1-1	TGCGCCAGCAGGGTGGGGAGTATGGACACTGAAGCTTTCTTT	CASRVGSMDTEAFF
TRBV10-1	15	-	TRBD2	TRBJ2-3	TGCGCCAGCAGTGAGGCGGGAGCGAGCACAGATACGCAGTATTTT	CASSEAGASTDTQYF
TRBV7-8	17	-	TRBD1	TRBJ2-1	TGTGCCAGCAGCCACCTCCGGGACAGGGGTAGTTACAATGAGCAGTTCTTC	CASSHLRDRGSYNEQFF
TRBV7-9	14	-	-	TRBJ2-2	TGTGCCAGCAGCTTAGATCTCTTCGCCGGGGAGCTGTTTTTT	CASSLDLFAGELFF
TRBV2	13	-	-	TRBJ1-1	TGTGCCAGCAGTTCGGACATGAACACTGAAGCTTTCTTT	CASSSDMNTEAFF
TRBV18	16	-	TRBD2	TRBJ2-3	TGTGCCAGCTCACCTGCGAGCGGGGGGGCACCAGATACGCAGTATTTT	CASSPASGGAPDTQYF
TRBV9	15	once	TRBD1	TRBJ1-1	TGTGCCAGCAGCACCCGAGGGACAGGGGGCACTGAAGCTTTCTTT	CASSTRGTGGTEAFF
TRBV6-5	15	-	TRBD1	TRBJ2-1	TGTGCCAGCAGTTACTTAAGAGACAGGGCGAATGAGCAGTTCTTC	CASSYLRDRANEQFF
TRBV7-7	13	few	TRBD1	TRBJ1-4	TGTGCTAGCAGCCTTCGACAGGGTGAAAAACTGTTTTTT	CASSLRQGEKLFF
TRBV10-3	13	-	-	TRBJ1-2	TGTGCCATCAGTGAGTGGGGCCAGACTGGCTACACCTTC	CAISEWGQTGYTF
TRBV14	14	-	TRBD1	TRBJ2-7	TGTGCCAGCAGCCAGCGACAGGGGGTGTACGAGCAGTACTTC	CASSQRQGVYEQYF
TRBV7-9	19	-	-	TRBJ2-3	TGTGCCAGCAGCTTATTTGGGCGGGAACGTCTGTTGGGCACAGATACGCAGTATTTT	CASSLFGRERLLGTDTQYF
TRBV6-5	15	-	TRBD2	TRBJ2-5	TGTGCCAGCAGTTCCCGACTAGCGGGACGAGAGACCCAGTACTTC	CASSSRLAGRETQYF
TRBV5-1	15	-	TRBD1	TRBJ2-5	TGCGCCAGCAGCTCTACCACAGGGGTAGAAGAGACCCAGTACTTC	CASSSTTGVEETQYF
TRBV7-9	17	-	TRBD2	TRBJ2-7	TGTGCCAGCAGCTTAAGTCCCGGGGGGGCCATCCCCTACGAGCAGTACTTC	CASSLSPGGAIPYEQYF
TRBV28	15	-	TRBD1	TRBJ1-5	TGTGCCAGCAGTGTCCCCGGGACAGGGGATCAGCCCCAGCATTTT	CASSVPGTGDQPQHF
TRBV15	15	-	TRBD1	TRBJ1-3	TGTGCCACCAGCCCCGACAGGGGGCCCGGAAACACCATATATTTT	CATSPDRGPGNTIYF
TRBV7-8	14	-	TRBD1	TRBJ2-4	TGTGCCAGCAGCCCAGGGACAGGGGGAAACATTCAGTACTTC	CASSPGTGGNIQYF
TRBV5-6	12	-	-	TRBJ2-5	TGTGCCAGTTCCCAGACACGTGGGACCCAGTACTTC	CASSQTRGTQYF